These 29 T cell receptor beta chains share one sample of origin, sequenced in a study of tumor T cells in aggressive B-cell lymphoma. The repertoire was sequenced with immunoSEQ multiplex PCR; TCRdb's copy has only in-frame clones and lacks some. Of about 1,000 clones in the sample, 79% were seen once. Sequenced: tumor tissue. These receptors came from an adult with diffuse large B cell lymphoma.

The chain employs TRBV7-9 and TRBJ2-7; TRBD1 is a possible D gene (6 bases). Deletions cut 1 base from V and 6 bases from J, with 13 bases between. The CDR3 sequence is 14 residues long. Germline V gene lookup returns CDR1 SEHNR and CDR2 FQNEAQ (reference sequence). This CDR3 is CASSLEISTGEQYF. The CDR3 DNA follows: TGTGCCAGCAGCTTAGAAATATCGACAGGCGAGCAGTACTTC.

V and J are TRBV5-1 and TRBJ2-7, with 7 bases fitting TRBD1. The germline V gene has CDR1 SGHRS and CDR2 YFSETQ. This CDR3 has 16 residues. Unmatched junction bases numbered 6, after V lost 0 bases and J lost 0 bases. The CDR3 sequence: CASSLGGGQASYEQYF. The CDR3 region has the DNA TGCGCCAGCAGCTTGGGAGGAGGACAGGCCTCCTACGAGCAGTACTTC.

The chain is built from TRBV28 and TRBJ2-7; a possible D gene is TRBD1 (5 bases). V was shortened by 5 bases and J by 5 bases, with 16 bases between the two germline ends. This CDR3 has 14 amino acids. Germline CDR1 is MDHEN and CDR2 is SYDVKM. CDR3 protein: CASSPSVFRDEQYF. CDR3 in DNA: TGTGCCAGCAGTCCCTCAGTTTTCAGGGACGAGCAGTACTTC.

J is TRBJ2-1 and V is TRBV6-6; D might be TRBD1 (6 bases). CDR1 MNHNY and CDR2 SVGAGI come from the germline V gene (reference sequence). The CDR3 is 15 amino acids. V gave up 11 bases and J gave up 8 bases, with 25 bases separating them. The CDR3 sequence is CAVLRTSSGGYEQFF. DNA for the CDR3: TGTGCCGTGCTCAGGACCTCTAGTGGGGGCTATGAGCAGTTCTTC.

In the case of this clone: At one of its ends the junction is not consistent with the germline gene, which may arise from a read error. The chain recombines TRBV19 with TRBJ2-7; perhaps TRBD1 as D (5 bases). CDR1 and CDR2 from the germline V gene are LNHDA and SQIVND (reference sequence). The CDR3 is made up of 15 amino acids. The CDR3 sequence is CANSTLLGALDEQYF. CDR3 in DNA: TGTGCCAATAGTACCCTGTTAGGGGCTTTGGACGAGCAGTACTTC.

V is TRBV7-2 and J is TRBJ2-1, with TRBD2 identical over 10 bases. Per the germline V gene, CDR1 is SGHTA and CDR2 is FQGNSA. This CDR3 region has 16 residues. J lost 9 bases, V lost 5 bases, and 13 bases had no gene match. CDR3 bases: TGTGCCAGCAGCCAAGTCCGGCCTAGCGGGGGTGGTGAGCAGTTCTTC. As protein: CASSQVRPSGGGEQFF. Full variable domain (missing parts from reference TRBV7-2 and TRBJ2-1): GAGVSQSPSNKVTEKGKDVELRCDPISGHTALYWYRQSLGQGLEFLIYFQGNSAPDKSGLPSDRFSAERTGGSVSTLTIQRTQQEDSAVYLCASSQVRPSGGGEQFFGPGTRLTVL.

This chain uses TRBV28 with TRBJ1-5, with D possibly matching TRBD1 (5 bases). Germline V gives CDR1 MDHEN, CDR2 SYDVKM. This CDR3 has 15 amino acids. V was cut by 8 bases and J by 6 bases, with 20 bases left in between. The CDR3 DNA reads TGTGCCAGCTCTCCCCAGGGTATTTTGGGTCAGCCCCAGCATTTT. It encodes CASSPQGILGQPQHF.

The chain employs TRBV12-2 and TRBJ1-2; the table gives TRBD1 as D, unverified against the DNA. TRBV12-2 is classified as a pseudogene. The CDR3 is 17 residues long. The CDR3 DNA is TGTGCAAGTCGCGTACCACAGGCTCCACGAAAGACCTATGGCTACACCTTC. Translation gives CASRVPQAPRKTYGYTF.

This clone appeared once. This sequence joins TRBV29-1 and TRBJ2-7, with TRBD1 matching over 7 bases. V dropped 5 bases and J dropped 0; count of bases not matched to a gene: 4. Looked up from germline, CDR1 is SQVTM and CDR2 is ANQGSEA. The CDR3 runs 13 residues. CDR3 sequence reads: CSVYRGPSYEQYF. The CDR3 nucleotides are TGCAGCGTTTACAGGGGTCCCTCCTACGAGCAGTACTTC.

The rearrangement uses TRBV6-5 and TRBJ2-7; 7 nucleotides agree with TRBD1. The CDR3 loop spans 12 amino acids. The ends lost 5 bases at V and 6 bases at J; junction bases unmatched: 4. CDR1 MNHEY and CDR2 SVGAGI come from the germline V gene. CDR3 sequence: CASSAGGGEQYF. CDR3 sequence (DNA): TGTGCCAGCAGTGCAGGGGGTGGCGAGCAGTACTTC.

CDR3 bases: TGTGCCAGTAGTATTAGGACAGACCTCTACGAGCAGTACTTC. Its protein product is CASSIRTDLYEQYF. The chain uses TRBV19 and TRBJ2-7; D perhaps matches TRBD1 (6 bases). In germline, CDR1 is LNHDA, CDR2 SQIVND (reference sequence). V shed 3 bases and J shed 3 bases, with 12 bases lying between them. The CDR3 has 14 amino acids.

This clone was seen just once. J is TRBJ2-5 and V is TRBV11-2; 7 nucleotides match TRBD2. Germline V lookup: CDR1 SGHAT, CDR2 FQNNGV. V trimming: 3 bases; J trimming: 3 bases; junction bases outside the gene matches: 7. The CDR3 loop spans 15 amino acids. The DNA of the CDR3 is TGTGCCAGCAGCTTGGGCGGGGGAGCTAAAGAGACCCAGTACTTC. Translation: CASSLGGGAKETQYF. Using reference TRBV11-2 and TRBJ2-5 for the parts outside the CDR3, the full variable domain is EAGVAQSPRYKIIEKRQSVAFWCNPISGHATLYWYQQILGQGPKLLIQFQNNGVVDDSQLPKDRFSAERLKGVDSTLKIQPAKLEDSAVYLCASSLGGGAKETQYFGPGTRLLVL.

The chain has TRBV9 and TRBJ2-1; 11 nucleotides match TRBD2. Trimming at V came to 4 bases and at J to 4 bases, leaving 10 bases not matched to a gene. This CDR3 has 17 residues. CDR1 and CDR2 (germline): SGDLS, YYNGEE. CDR3 sequence: CASSKTSGGDAYNEQFF. DNA for the CDR3: TGTGCCAGCAGCAAAACTAGCGGGGGAGACGCATACAATGAGCAGTTCTTC.

The CDR3 protein is CASSPLAGRSSYEQYF. The DNA of the CDR3 is TGTGCCAGCAGCCCATTAGCGGGCCGTAGCTCCTACGAGCAGTACTTC. This chain uses TRBV7-9 with TRBJ2-7; 7 bases match TRBD2. Germline V gives CDR1 SEHNR, CDR2 FQNEAQ (reference sequence). This CDR3 is built from 16 residues. The J segment lost 0 bases and the V segment lost 5 bases, leaving 10 bases of the junction unmatched.

This clone came up once. The rearrangement links TRBV9 to TRBJ2-1; 7 bases are a match to TRBD2. Germline V gene sequence: CDR1 SGDLS, CDR2 YYNGEE. The V segment lost 2 bases and the J segment 0 bases; nucleotides outside the gene matches: 2. This CDR3 has 15 residues. This CDR3 reads CASSVAGDSYNEQFF. The CDR3 DNA is TGTGCCAGCAGCGTCGCGGGGGACTCCTACAATGAGCAGTTCTTC.

The count of this clone is one. This chain connects TRBV19 to TRBJ1-5, with 10 bases that match TRBD1. This CDR3 has 16 amino acids. Germline values: CDR1 LNHDA, CDR2 SQIVND (reference sequence). The J segment lost 2 bases and the V segment lost 11 bases, leaving 12 bases of the junction unmatched. This CDR3 is CAAADRGPRGNQPQHF. CDR3 DNA sequence: TGTGCCGCGGCAGACAGGGGGCCGAGGGGCAATCAGCCCCAGCATTTT.

Here the CDR3 reads CASSTRPTGGTQHF. The CDR3 region has the DNA TGTGCCAGTAGTACCCGGCCCACAGGGGGAACCCAGCATTTT. The V gene is TRBV19, the J gene TRBJ1-5, with TRBD1 matching 8 bases. This CDR3 contains 14 residues. Germline CDR1 reads LNHDA; CDR2 reads SQIVND (reference sequence). Trimming took 4 bases from V and 11 from J; bases not matched to a gene: 10.

The chain has TRBV5-4 and TRBJ2-1; 10 bases match TRBD2. The CDR3 covers 15 residues. Germline CDR1 is SGHNT and CDR2 is YYREEE (reference sequence). V trimming: 7 bases; J trimming: 4 bases; junction bases outside the gene matches: 8. The CDR3 reads CASGETSGWYNEQFF. The CDR3 nucleotides read TGTGCCAGCGGGGAGACTAGCGGGTGGTACAATGAGCAGTTCTTC.

Points on this clone: This CDR3 is also generated by other DNA sequences in the sample. V usage is TRBV9 and J usage is TRBJ2-7; no definite D call. This CDR3 has 15 residues. Germline assignment: CDR1 SGDLS and CDR2 YYNGEE. V was pared by 3 bases and J by 1 base, with 14 bases between. This chain's CDR3 is CASSGQASSSYEQYF. The DNA for the CDR3 is TGTGCCAGCAGCGGTCAAGCCTCGAGTTCCTACGAGCAGTACTTC.

The V and J genes are TRBV4-3 and TRBJ1-4, with 10 nucleotides matching TRBD1. CDR3 size: 18 residues. The germline gives CDR1 LGHNA, CDR2 YSLEER. V lost 2 bases and J lost 0; bases outside the gene matches: 6. CDR3 DNA sequence: TGCGCCAGCAGCCAAAATAGGGGACAGGGGTCAACTAATGAAAAACTGTTTTTT. Translated, it gives CASSQNRGQGSTNEKLFF.

This clone showed up just once. The chain's CDR3 is CASMFGLAGGEQFF. In nucleotides, the CDR3 is TGTGCCAGTATGTTTGGACTAGCGGGAGGAGAGCAGTTCTTC. The chain links TRBV19 to TRBJ2-1; 14 bases match TRBD2. The CDR3 has 14 residues. Per germline, CDR1 LNHDA and CDR2 SQIVND (reference sequence). V dropped 7 bases and J dropped 10; count of bases not matched to a gene: 6. Full variable domain (rest looked up from reference TRBV19 and TRBJ2-1): DGGITQSPKYLFRKEGQNVTLSCEQNLNHDAMYWYRQDPGQGLRLIYYSQIVNDFQKGDIAEGYSVSREKKESFPLTVTSAQKNPTAFYLCASMFGLAGGEQFFGPGTRLTVL.

V and J are TRBV19 and TRBJ1-3; tentative D call: TRBD1 (6 bases). Germline V CDR1 and CDR2: LNHDA, SQIVND (reference sequence). Trimming stripped 10 bases from V and 2 bases from J, with 12 bases between. The CDR3 is 13 residues long. CDR3 loop: CATSTGTGNTIYF. The DNA of the CDR3 is TGTGCCACTTCTACAGGGACTGGAAACACCATATATTTT.

The chain has TRBV9 and TRBJ2-5; 12 bases fit TRBD2. Looked up from germline, CDR1 is SGDLS and CDR2 is YYNGEE. This CDR3 has 16 amino acids. Trimming took 0 bases from V and 3 from J; bases not matched to a gene: 3. The CDR3 region has the DNA TGTGCCAGCAGCGTAGGACTAGCGGGGGTAAAAGAGACCCAGTACTTC. This sequence encodes CASSVGLAGVKETQYF.

The gene calls are TRBV6-1 and TRBJ2-7, with D possibly matching TRBD1 (6 bases). Trimming removed 4 bases from V and 0 bases from J, with 19 bases in between. Germline CDR1 is MNHNS and CDR2 is SASEGT. The CDR3 covers 17 residues. The CDR3 coding sequence is TGTGCCAGCAGTGGAGAGAGGAATCACAGGGCCTCCTACGAGCAGTACTTC. It yields the protein CASSGERNHRASYEQYF.

V usage is TRBV7-9 and J usage is TRBJ1-1, with D unclear. V lost 2 bases and J 6 bases, leaving 13 bases between the germline ends. The germline gives CDR1 SEHNR, CDR2 FQNEAQ (reference sequence). This CDR3 spans 14 amino acids. This CDR3 is CASSLWPLSPEAFF. The DNA for the CDR3 is TGTGCCAGCAGCTTATGGCCATTAAGTCCTGAAGCTTTCTTT.

This rearrangement joins TRBV6-5 to TRBJ1-2; D is possibly TRBD1 (5 bases). This CDR3 comprises 12 residues. V was shortened by 6 bases and J by 6 bases, with 11 bases between the two germline ends. CDR1 is MNHEY and CDR2 is SVGAGI in the germline V gene. CDR3 sequence: CASSPQGDGYTF. Written as DNA, the CDR3 is TGTGCCAGCAGCCCCCAAGGGGATGGCTACACCTTC.

The gene calls are TRBV9 and TRBJ2-2; no reliable D call. This CDR3 has 14 amino acids. From germline, CDR1 is SGDLS and CDR2 YYNGEE. V lost 4 bases to trimming and J lost 1 base, with 8 bases between them. CDR3 in amino acids: CASSITVNTGELFF. For the CDR3, the DNA is TGTGCCAGCAGCATAACAGTGAACACCGGGGAGCTGTTTTTT.

The chain has TRBV6-5 and TRBJ2-3; D unclear. Germline V gene lookup returns CDR1 MNHEY and CDR2 SVGAGI. CDR3 length: 11 residues. The V end lost 7 bases, the J end lost 4 bases, and 6 bases lay between the germline ends. The CDR3, as DNA: TGTGCCAGCATCTTCTCAGATACGCAGTATTTT. Amino acids: CASIFSDTQYF.

This clone was seen only a few times. V and J are TRBV30 and TRBJ2-3, with D maybe TRBD2 (6 bases). The germline gives CDR1 GTSNPN, CDR2 SVGIG (reference sequence). This CDR3 is 15 amino acids long. V dropped 7 bases and J dropped 0 bases, with 17 bases sitting between them. CDR3 loop: CALGHAGRSTDTQYF. The CDR3 coding sequence is TGTGCCTTAGGCCATGCGGGACGGAGCACAGATACGCAGTATTTT.